The clone carrying this T cell receptor (beta chain) turned up a few times. Its matching antigen is unknown. The source of the sample is a study of response to subunit inactivated influenza vaccine. Each CDR3 protein is one row after TCRdb ran MiXCR on the RT-PCR reads. Here the sample spans approximately 500,000 distinct CDR3 sequences, roughly 13% being singletons. Study-level results: Authors suggested each seasonal flu vaccination may recruit only limited numbers of new T cells.

The germline CDR1 and CDR2 sequences are SGDLS and YYNGEE. Losses at the gene ends were 4 bases for V and 7 bases for J; bases not matched to a gene: 9. The CDR3 spans 16 residues. The sample was PBMCs from blood, taken roughly 48 days after vaccination. The chain employs TRBV9 and TRBJ2-3; the match to TRBD2 covers 13 bases. The origin of this receptor is a man between 50 and 59 years old who received an inactivated influenza vaccine. The CDR3 spells CASSPPAGTSGNTQYF. CDR3 DNA sequence: TGTGCCAGCAGCCCCCCGGCCGGGACTAGCGGGAATACGCAGTATTTT.